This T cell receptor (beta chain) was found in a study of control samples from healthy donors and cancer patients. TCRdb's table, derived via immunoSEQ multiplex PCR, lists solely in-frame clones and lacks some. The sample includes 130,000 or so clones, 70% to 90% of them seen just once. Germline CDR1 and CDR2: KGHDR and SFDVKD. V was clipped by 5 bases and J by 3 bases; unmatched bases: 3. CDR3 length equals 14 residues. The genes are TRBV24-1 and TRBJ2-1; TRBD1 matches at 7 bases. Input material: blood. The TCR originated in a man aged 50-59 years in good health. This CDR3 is CATSGAGGYNEQFF. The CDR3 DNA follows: TGTGCCACCAGTGGGGCAGGGGGCTACAATGAGCAGTTCTTC.